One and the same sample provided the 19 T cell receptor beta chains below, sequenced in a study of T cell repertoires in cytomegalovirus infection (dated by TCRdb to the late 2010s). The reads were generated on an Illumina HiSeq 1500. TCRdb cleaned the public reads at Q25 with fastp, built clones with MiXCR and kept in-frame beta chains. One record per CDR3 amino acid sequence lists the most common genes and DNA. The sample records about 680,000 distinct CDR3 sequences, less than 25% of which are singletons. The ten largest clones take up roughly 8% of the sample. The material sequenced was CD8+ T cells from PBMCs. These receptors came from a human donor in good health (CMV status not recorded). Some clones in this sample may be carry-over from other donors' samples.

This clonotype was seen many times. In nucleotides, the CDR3 is TGTGCCAGCAGTTTCACAGGACCGAGCTATGGCTACACCTTC. It codes for CASSFTGPSYGYTF. The chain joins TRBV12-3 or TRBV12-4 to TRBJ1-2; TRBD1 is a possible D gene (5 bases). CDR3 length: 14 residues. The V end lost 3 bases, the J end lost 4 bases, and 12 bases lay between the germline ends.

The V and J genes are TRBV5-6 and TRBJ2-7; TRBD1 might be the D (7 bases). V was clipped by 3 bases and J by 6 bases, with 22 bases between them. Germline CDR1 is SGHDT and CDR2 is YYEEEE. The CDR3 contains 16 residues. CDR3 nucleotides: TGTGCCAGCAGCTCAGGGGGGCAGTTCGGGGCGGTCGAGCAGTACGTC. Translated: CASSSGGQFGAVEQYV.

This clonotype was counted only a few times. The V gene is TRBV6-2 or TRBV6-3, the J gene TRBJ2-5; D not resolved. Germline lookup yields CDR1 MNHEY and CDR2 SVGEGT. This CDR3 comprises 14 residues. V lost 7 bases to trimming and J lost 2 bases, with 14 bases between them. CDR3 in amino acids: CASTSGFQQETQYF. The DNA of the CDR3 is TGTGCCAGCACTTCAGGTTTTCAGCAAGAGACCCAGTACTTC.

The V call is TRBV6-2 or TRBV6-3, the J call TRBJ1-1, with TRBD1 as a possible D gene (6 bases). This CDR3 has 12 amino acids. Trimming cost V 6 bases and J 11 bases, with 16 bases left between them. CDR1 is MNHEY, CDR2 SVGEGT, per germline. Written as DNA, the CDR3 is TGTGCCAGCAGCCCCGACAGGTTTGTGGCTTTCTTT. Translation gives CASSPDRFVAFF.

CDR3 sequence reads: CASSAWDTANTEAFF. In DNA, the CDR3 is TGTGCCAGCAGTGCCTGGGACACAGCGAACACTGAAGCTTTCTTT. The chain combines TRBV25-1 with TRBJ1-1, with a possible D match to TRBD1 (6 bases). V dropped 4 bases and J dropped 1 base, with 13 bases sitting between them. This CDR3 comprises 15 residues. Germline-derived CDR1 and CDR2 are MGHDK and SYGVNS. The full variable domain, in which reference TRBV25-1 and TRBJ1-1 provide the parts outside the CDR3, is EADIYQTPRYLVIGTGKKITLECSQTMGHDKMYWYQQDPGMELHLIHYSYGVNSTEKGDLSSESTVSRIRTEHFPLTLESARPSHTSQYLCASSAWDTANTEAFFGQGTRLTVV.

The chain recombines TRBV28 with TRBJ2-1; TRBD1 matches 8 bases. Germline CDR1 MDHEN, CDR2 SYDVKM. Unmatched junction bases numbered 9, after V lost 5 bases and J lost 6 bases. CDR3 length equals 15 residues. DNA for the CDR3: TGTGCCAGCAGTCCCGGGACAGGATTCAGCAATGAGCAGTTCTTC. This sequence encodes CASSPGTGFSNEQFF.

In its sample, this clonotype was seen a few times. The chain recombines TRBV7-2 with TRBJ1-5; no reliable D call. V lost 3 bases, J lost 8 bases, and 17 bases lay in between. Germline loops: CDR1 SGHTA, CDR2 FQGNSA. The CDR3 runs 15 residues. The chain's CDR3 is CASSFRPEGLEPQHF. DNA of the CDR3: TGTGCCAGCAGCTTCCGACCGGAAGGTTTGGAGCCCCAGCATTTT.

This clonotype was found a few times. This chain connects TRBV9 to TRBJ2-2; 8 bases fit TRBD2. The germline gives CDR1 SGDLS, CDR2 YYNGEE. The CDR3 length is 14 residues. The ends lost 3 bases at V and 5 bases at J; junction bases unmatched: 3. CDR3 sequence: CASSAGGATGELFF. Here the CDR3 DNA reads TGTGCCAGCAGCGCCGGGGGGGCAACCGGGGAGCTGTTTTTT.

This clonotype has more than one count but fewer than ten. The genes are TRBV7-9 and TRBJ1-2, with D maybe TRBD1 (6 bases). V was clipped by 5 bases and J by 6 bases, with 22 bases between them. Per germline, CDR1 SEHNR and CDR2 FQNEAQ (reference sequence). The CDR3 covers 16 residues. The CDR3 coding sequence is TGTGCCAGCAGCGATCGGGACAACCATTACACTGATGGCTACACCTTC. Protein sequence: CASSDRDNHYTDGYTF.

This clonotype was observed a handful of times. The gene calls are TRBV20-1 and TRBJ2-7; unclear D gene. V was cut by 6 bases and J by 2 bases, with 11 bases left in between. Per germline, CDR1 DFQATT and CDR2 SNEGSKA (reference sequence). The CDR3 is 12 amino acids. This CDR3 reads CSATQATYEQYV. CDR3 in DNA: TGCAGTGCCACCCAGGCGACCTACGAGCAGTACGTC.

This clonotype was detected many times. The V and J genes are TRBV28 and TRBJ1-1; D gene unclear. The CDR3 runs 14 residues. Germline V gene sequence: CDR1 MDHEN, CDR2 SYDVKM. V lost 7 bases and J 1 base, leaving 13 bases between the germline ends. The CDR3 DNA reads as TGTGCCAGCAAGGTCTGGCGGGGGAACACTGAAGCTTTCTTT. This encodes CASKVWRGNTEAFF. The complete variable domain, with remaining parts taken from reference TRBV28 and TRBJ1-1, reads DVKVTQSSRYLVKRTGEKVFLECVQDMDHENMFWYRQDPGLGLRLIYFSYDVKMKEKGDIPEGYSVSREKKERFSLILESASTNQTSMYLCASKVWRGNTEAFFGQGTRLTVV.

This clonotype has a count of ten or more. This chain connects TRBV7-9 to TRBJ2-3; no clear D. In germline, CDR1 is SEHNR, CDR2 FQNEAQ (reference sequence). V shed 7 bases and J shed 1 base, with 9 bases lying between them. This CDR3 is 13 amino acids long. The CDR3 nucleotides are TGTGCCAGCACGTCCTGGGGCACAGATACGCAGTATTTT. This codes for CASTSWGTDTQYF. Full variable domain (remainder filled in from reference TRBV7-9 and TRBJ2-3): DTGVSQNPRHKITKRGQNVTFRCDPISEHNRLYWYRQTLGQGPEFLTYFQNEAQLEKSRLLSDRFSAERPKGSFSTLEIQRTEQGDSAMYLCASTSWGTDTQYFGPGTRLTVL.

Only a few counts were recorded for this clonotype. The CDR3 DNA reads TGTGCCAGCAGCGAGCTGGGCCGACCAAACTACGAGCAGTACTTC. This encodes CASSELGRPNYEQYF. The chain is built from TRBV28 and TRBJ2-7; D is ambiguous. This CDR3 region has 15 residues. The V gene's germline CDR1 is MDHEN and CDR2 SYDVKM. Trimming cost V 6 bases and J 3 bases, with 18 bases left between them.

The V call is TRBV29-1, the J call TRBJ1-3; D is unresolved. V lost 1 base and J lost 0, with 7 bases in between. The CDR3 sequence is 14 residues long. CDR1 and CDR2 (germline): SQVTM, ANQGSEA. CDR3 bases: TGCAGCGTTGAAGGACTTGGCTCTGGAAACACCATATATTTT. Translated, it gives CSVEGLGSGNTIYF.

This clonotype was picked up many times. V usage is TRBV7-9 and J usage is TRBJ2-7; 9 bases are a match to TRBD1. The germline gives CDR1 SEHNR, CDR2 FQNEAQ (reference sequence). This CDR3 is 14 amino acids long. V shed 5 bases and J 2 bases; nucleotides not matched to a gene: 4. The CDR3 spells CASSPRDRAYEQYV. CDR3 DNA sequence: TGTGCCAGCAGCCCGCGGGACAGGGCCTACGAGCAGTACGTC.

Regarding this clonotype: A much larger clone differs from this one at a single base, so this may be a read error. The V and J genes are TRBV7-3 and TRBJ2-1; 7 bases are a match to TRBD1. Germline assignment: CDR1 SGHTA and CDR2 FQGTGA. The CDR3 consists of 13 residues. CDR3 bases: TGTGCCATCAGCTCTTCCCAGGGGGATGAGCAGTTCTTC. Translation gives CAISSSQGDEQFF.

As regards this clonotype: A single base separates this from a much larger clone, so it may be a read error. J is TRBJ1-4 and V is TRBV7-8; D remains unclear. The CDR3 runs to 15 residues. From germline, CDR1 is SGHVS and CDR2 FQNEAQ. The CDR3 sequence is CANSLYQQDREKLFF. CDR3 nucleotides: TGTGCCAACAGCTTATATCAACAAGACCGTGAAAAACTGTTTTTT.

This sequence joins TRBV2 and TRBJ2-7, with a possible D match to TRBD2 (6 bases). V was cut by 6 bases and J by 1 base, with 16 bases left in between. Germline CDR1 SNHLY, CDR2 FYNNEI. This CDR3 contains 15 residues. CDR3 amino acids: CASRGGTARSYEQYF. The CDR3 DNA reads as TGTGCCAGCAGGGGGGGAACTGCAAGGTCCTACGAGCAGTACTTC.

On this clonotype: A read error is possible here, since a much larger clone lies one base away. The CDR3 coding sequence is TGTGCCAGCAGCTCGAATCGGGGGGAGTACGAGCAGTACGTC. This translates into CASSSNRGEYEQYV. The chain joins TRBV7-9 to TRBJ2-7, with TRBD2 matching 7 bases. With V trimmed by 4 bases and J by 4 bases, 7 bases remained unmatched. This CDR3 comprises 14 residues. Germline-derived CDR1 and CDR2 are SEHNR and FQNEAQ (reference sequence).